The 14 T cell receptor beta chains listed next were all sequenced from one sample in a study of blood T cell repertoires in COVID-19. Clones were read by immunoSEQ multiplex PCR, and TCRdb kept only the in-frame ones, dropping some. The sample holds tens of thousands of clones, approximately 89% seen once. Material: peripheral blood. The receptors stem from a woman older than 75 with acute or convalescent COVID-19.

The table lists this clone with a few counts. V gene TRBV7-2 combines with J gene TRBJ1-2; 7 bases fit TRBD1. Looked up from germline, CDR1 is SGHTA and CDR2 is FQGNSA. The CDR3 contains 16 residues. The ends lost 0 bases at V and 4 bases at J; junction bases unmatched: 8. The CDR3 loop is CASSLAPGQVIYGYTF. The CDR3 DNA reads TGTGCCAGCAGCTTAGCGCCAGGACAGGTGATCTATGGCTACACCTTC.

The chain employs TRBV7-3 and TRBJ2-4; 11 nucleotides agree with TRBD2. CDR1 and CDR2 from the germline V gene are SGHTA and FQGTGA. The CDR3 covers 18 residues. Losses at the gene ends were 7 bases for V and 2 bases for J; bases not matched to a gene: 13. The CDR3 nucleotides read TGTGCCAGCAAGAGGTGGCTAGCGGGGGGATGGACCAAAAACATTCAGTACTTC. Protein product: CASKRWLAGGWTKNIQYF.

In DNA, the CDR3 is TGTGCCAGCTCACCACTTCCCTCTACAGCTCGAGCTCGCACAGATACGCAGTATTTT. The encoded protein is CASSPLPSTARARTDTQYF. V usage is TRBV18 and J usage is TRBJ2-3; D remains ambiguous. The CDR3 length is 19 residues. Germline V gives CDR1 KGHSH, CDR2 LQKENI. Deletions cut 1 base from V and 1 base from J, with 21 bases between.

The rearrangement uses TRBV11-1 and TRBJ1-6; a possible D gene is TRBD1 (6 bases). This CDR3 has 15 amino acids. The germline gives CDR1 SGHAT, CDR2 FQDESV (reference sequence). Trimming removed 1 base at V and 7 bases at J, with 11 bases between. CDR3 region: CASSLEDRPNSPLHF. The CDR3 nucleotides are TGTGCCAGCAGCTTAGAGGACAGACCCAATTCACCCCTCCACTTT.

The chain recombines TRBV6-6 with TRBJ1-5; D possibly corresponds to TRBD1 (6 bases). CDR3 length equals 15 residues. Germline V lookup: CDR1 MNHNY, CDR2 SVGAGI (reference sequence). Trimming removed 5 bases at V and 6 bases at J, with 17 bases between. The CDR3 loop is CASSPLLGAGQPQHF. The CDR3 region has the DNA TGTGCCAGCAGTCCGCTATTGGGGGCTGGTCAGCCCCAGCATTTT.

This clone was seen only once. DNA of the CDR3: TGTGCCAGCAGAGGCGGATGGTCCTACAATGAGCAGTTCTTC. This translates into CASRGGWSYNEQFF. The chain carries TRBV14 and TRBJ2-1, with D hard to call. With 6 bases removed from V and 1 base from J, the gap between germline ends came to 10 bases. Germline lookup yields CDR1 SGHDN and CDR2 FVKESK. The CDR3 contains 14 residues.

As DNA, the CDR3 is TGTGCCAGCAGCGGACAGGGGGCGAGTCAGCCCCAGCATTTT. Encoded protein: CASSGQGASQPQHF. The rearrangement links TRBV7-2 to TRBJ1-5, with 11 bases matching TRBD1. Germline CDR1 reads SGHTA; CDR2 reads FQGNSA. The length of the CDR3 is 14 residues. V lost 5 bases, J lost 6 bases, and 3 bases stayed unmatched.

This clone was counted a few times. The chain is built from TRBV28 and TRBJ2-7, with TRBD2 as a possible D gene (5 bases). The V gene's germline CDR1 is MDHEN and CDR2 SYDVKM. This CDR3 comprises 15 residues. Trimming stripped 6 bases from V and 0 bases from J, with 15 bases between. CDR3 protein: CASRRGPKFSYEQYF. The CDR3 DNA reads as TGTGCCAGCAGGCGCGGGCCTAAATTCTCCTACGAGCAGTACTTC.

CDR3 coding DNA: TGTGCTTTGACTAGCGCAAATACGCAGTATTTT. Amino acid sequence: CALTSANTQYF. The chain uses TRBV30 and TRBJ2-3, with TRBD2 matching over 8 bases. Germline CDR1 and CDR2: GTSNPN and SVGIG (reference sequence). The CDR3 covers 11 residues.

CDR3: CASSFSDRVGNTIYF. DNA for the CDR3: TGTGCCAGCAGTTTCTCGGACAGGGTTGGAAACACCATATATTTT. This chain uses TRBV28 with TRBJ1-3, with 8 bases identical to TRBD1. Looked up from germline, CDR1 is MDHEN and CDR2 is SYDVKM. J gave up 3 bases and V 3 bases, and 4 bases lay outside the gene matches. The CDR3 totals 15 residues.

The CDR3 DNA is TGCGCCAGCAGCCACTTAGACATTGCAACAGGGGGCCTCTCCTACGAGCAGTACTTC. It codes for CASSHLDIATGGLSYEQYF. V is TRBV4-1 and J is TRBJ2-7; TRBD1 matches at 9 bases. The V gene end was trimmed by 3 bases and the J gene end by 0 bases; junction bases not matched to a gene: 15. Germline V lookup: CDR1 MGHRA, CDR2 YSYEKL. The CDR3 extends over 19 amino acids.

The J gene is TRBJ1-5, the V gene TRBV15; D gene ambiguous. This CDR3 is 14 amino acids long. CDR1 and CDR2 from the germline V gene are LNHNV and YYDKDF (reference sequence). The V gene lost 0 bases and the J gene lost 2 bases, with 5 bases spanning the gap. CDR3 DNA: TGTGCCACCAGCAGAGAGCCGGGCAATCAGCCCCAGCATTTT. Translated, it gives CATSREPGNQPQHF.

This chain links TRBV19 with TRBJ2-5; tentative D call: TRBD2 (7 bases). The germline gives CDR1 LNHDA, CDR2 SQIVND (reference sequence). CDR3 length equals 15 residues. The germline V and J ends were trimmed by 5 bases and 1 base, with 14 bases remaining between them. The CDR3 bases are TGTGCCAGTAGTGCCTGGGGGGGGGCCCAAGAGACCCAGTACTTC. This sequence encodes CASSAWGGAQETQYF.

This clone was counted only a few times. This sequence joins TRBV21-1 and TRBJ1-1; the table assigns TRBD1, which was not confirmed against the DNA. TRBV21-1 is designated a pseudogene. This CDR3 contains 14 residues. The CDR3 is CASSKPDGTGEAFF. Written as DNA, the CDR3 is TGTGCCAGCAGCAAACCTGACGGGACAGGGGAAGCTTTCTTT.